The clone carrying this T cell receptor (beta chain) came up many times. The record originates from a study of molecular identifiers for immune sequencing clone quantification. For bulk TCR libraries, previously described methods and listed TCR primers were used. TCRdb analysed the PCR reads with MiXCR anew, one entry per CDR3 protein. The data show about half a million distinct CDR3 sequences, under 30% seen once. The CDR3 is 13 residues long. V was shortened by 1 base and J by 6 bases, with 9 bases between the two germline ends. Germline CDR1 GTSNPN, CDR2 SVGIG (reference sequence). The specimen sequenced was naive CD8+ T cells from blood, with Jurkat cell RNA spiked in. Regarding subset: FACS-sorted CD8+CD4-CCR7+CD45RA+ naive T cells. This clonotype was obtained from a human donor in good health. Some libraries in this study had Jurkat cell RNA spiked in. The chain is built from TRBV30 and TRBJ2-2; D unresolved. The CDR3 region is CAWSGGSSGELFF. The CDR3 DNA reads as TGTGCCTGGAGTGGAGGATCGTCCGGGGAGCTGTTTTTT.